Reported below is one T cell receptor (beta chain). The record originates from a study of monozygotic twins with inflammatory bowel disease. TCRdb reprocessed the 5' RACE reads and keeps a single row for each CDR3 protein, giving no DNA. This sample's table has over 150,000 distinct CDR3 sequences. This CDR3 has 15 amino acids. Per germline, CDR1 SQVTM and CDR2 ANQGSEA. Material for sequencing was blood. The clonotype comes from a human donor with ulcerative colitis or Crohn's disease, or a healthy co-twin of an affected twin (not recorded which). The J gene is TRBJ2-3, the V gene TRBV29-1; lacking DNA, the TRBD2 call made by TCRdb goes unchecked. This CDR3 is CSVESASPHTDTQYF.